These 10 T cell receptor beta chains came from one sample sequenced in a study of T cells after yellow fever vaccination. TCRdb independently ran MiXCR on the 5' RACE reads; one entry per CDR3 protein. This sample carries roughly 400,000 distinct CDR3 sequences, around 20% of them seen once, and the ten largest clones take over 15%. The sequencing here drew on PBMCs, taken before the yellow fever booster vaccination. The source is a young man who received the YFV17D yellow fever vaccine.

V usage is TRBV29-1 and J usage is TRBJ1-1, with 7 nucleotides matching TRBD1. The CDR3 spans 13 residues. V trimming: 7 bases; J trimming: 1 base; junction bases outside the gene matches: 6. In germline, CDR1 is SQVTM, CDR2 ANQGSEA. DNA for the CDR3: TGCAGCGCCACCCGACAGGGGAACACTGAAGCTTTCTTT. This sequence encodes CSATRQGNTEAFF.

This clonotype has only one observation. V usage is TRBV20-1 and J usage is TRBJ2-4, with a tentative D call TRBD1 (7 bases). There are 12 residues in the CDR3. The germline CDR1 and CDR2 sequences are DFQATT and SNEGSKA (reference sequence). The germline V and J ends were trimmed by 6 bases and 9 bases, with 15 bases remaining between them. The CDR3 loop reads CSAVRQGGIQYF. The CDR3, as DNA: TGCAGTGCGGTTCGACAGGGAGGCATTCAGTACTTC.

This clonotype has just a few counts. The chain recombines TRBV6-1 with TRBJ2-2, with D uncertain. V lost 1 base, J lost 10 bases, and 4 bases lay in between. CDR1 is MNHNS and CDR2 is SASEGT in the germline V gene. CDR3 size: 11 residues. The CDR3 DNA is TGTGCCAGCAGTGAAGTTGAGGAGCTGTTTTTT. Amino acids: CASSEVEELFF.

This clonotype was observed a few times. V usage is TRBV12-5 and J usage is TRBJ2-7, with D perhaps matching TRBD1 (6 bases). Trimming shortened V by 2 bases and J by 2 bases, and 13 bases separated the two germline ends. Germline loops: CDR1 LGHNT, CDR2 FRNRAP. CDR3 length: 15 amino acids. CDR3 region: CASGLPEGQPYEQYV. As DNA, the CDR3 is TGTGCTAGTGGTTTGCCTGAGGGACAACCCTACGAGCAGTACGTC.

J is TRBJ2-2 and V is TRBV28; maybe TRBD2 (5 bases). With 1 base removed from V and 12 bases from J, the gap between germline ends came to 12 bases. Per germline, CDR1 MDHEN and CDR2 SYDVKM. This CDR3 is built from 13 residues. The CDR3 is CASSLSGKRQLFF. In DNA, the CDR3 is TGTGCCAGCAGTTTATCGGGAAAACGACAGCTGTTTTTT.

This sequence joins TRBV6-6 and TRBJ2-3; 7 bases align to TRBD1. The junction had 13 bases not matched to a gene; V was cut back by 7 bases and J by 6 bases. CDR3 length: 15 residues. Looked up from germline, CDR1 is MNHNY and CDR2 is SVGAGI (reference sequence). As DNA, the CDR3 is TGTGCCAGCAATAAACCGGGACAGCAGGTGGATACGCAGTATTTT. Amino acids: CASNKPGQQVDTQYF.

This clonotype turned up a few times. The genes are TRBV6-2 or TRBV6-3 and TRBJ1-5, with D possibly matching TRBD1 (5 bases). The length of the CDR3 is 11 residues. V dropped 2 bases and J dropped 11 bases, with 7 bases sitting between them. CDR1 is MNHEY, CDR2 SVGEGT, per germline. The CDR3 loop is CASSYDSSQHF. As DNA, the CDR3 is TGTGCCAGCAGTTACGACAGTTCCCAGCATTTT.

In DNA form, the CDR3 reads TGTGCCAGCAGCCAAAACCCAAAAGGGGGTGACACTGAAGCTTTCTTT. It yields the protein CASSQNPKGGDTEAFF. This chain links TRBV4-2 with TRBJ1-1, with a tentative D call TRBD1 (6 bases). Germline CDR1 LGHNA, CDR2 YNFKEQ. CDR3 size: 16 residues. Trimming stripped 2 bases from V and 3 bases from J, with 16 bases between.

V usage is TRBV12-3 or TRBV12-4 and J usage is TRBJ2-2; 7 bases fit TRBD2. The CDR3 is 14 amino acids. The junction had 4 bases not matched to a gene; V was cut back by 5 bases and J by 4 bases. The CDR3 DNA reads TGTGCCAGCAGTCCGGGGGGTTTCACCGGGGAGCTGTTTTTT. Translated: CASSPGGFTGELFF.

This chain uses TRBV27 with TRBJ1-6; D ambiguous. The CDR3 spans 15 residues. The V and J ends lost 6 bases and 5 bases respectively, with 14 bases between them. The germline V gene has CDR1 MNHEY and CDR2 SMNVEV (reference sequence). CDR3 DNA: TGTGCCAGCAGCCCTACCGCTGACAATAATTCACCCCTCCACTTT. It encodes CASSPTADNNSPLHF.